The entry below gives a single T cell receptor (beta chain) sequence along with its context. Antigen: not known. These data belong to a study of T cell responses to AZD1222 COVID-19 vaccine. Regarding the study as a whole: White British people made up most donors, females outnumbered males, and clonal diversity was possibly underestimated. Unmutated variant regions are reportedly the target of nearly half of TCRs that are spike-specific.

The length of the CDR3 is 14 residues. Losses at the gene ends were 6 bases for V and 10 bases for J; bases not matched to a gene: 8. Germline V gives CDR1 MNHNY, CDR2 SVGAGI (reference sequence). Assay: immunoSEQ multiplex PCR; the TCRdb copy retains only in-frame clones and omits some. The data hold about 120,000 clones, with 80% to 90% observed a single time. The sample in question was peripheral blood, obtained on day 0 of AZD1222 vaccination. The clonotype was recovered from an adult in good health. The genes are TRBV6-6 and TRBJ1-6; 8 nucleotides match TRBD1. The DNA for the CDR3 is TGTGCCAGCAGACTCGGACAGGGAGGGTCACCCCTCCACTTT. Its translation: CASRLGQGGSPLHF.